One sample yielded the 25 T cell receptor beta chains listed below, sequenced in a study of T cells in women clearing cervical HPV infection. Libraries were prepared by immunoSEQ multiplex PCR; TCRdb keeps only in-frame clonotypes and omits some of them. This repertoire includes approximately 31,000 clones. The sequencing input was blood buffy coat. The origin of the receptors is a woman between 18 and 70 years old with a cervical HPV16 infection that either progressed to CIN3+ or cleared (not recorded which).

A note on this clone: With the read ending 3 residues before the CDR3 end, the germline J gene is used to fill in that end. This chain links TRBV18 with TRBJ1-2; no clear D gene. The CDR3 runs to 14 residues. Germline CDR1 and CDR2: KGHSH and LQKENI. This CDR3 is CASSPQASTDTYTF. The sequenced CDR3 bases are TGTGCCAGCTCACCACAGGCAAGCACAGATACC.

As regards this clone: The read is 3 residues too short to cover the CDR3 end, so that end is filled in from the germline J gene. V usage is TRBV7-9 and J usage is TRBJ1-2; D gene ambiguous. Germline lookup yields CDR1 SEHNR and CDR2 FQNEAQ (reference sequence). The CDR3 is 12 amino acids. CDR3 DNA, as far as it was read: TGTGCCAGCAGCCCAAGAGACTTAAGC. Protein product: CASSPRDLS. The complete CDR3 sequence is CASSPRDLSYTF.

A remark on this clone: The read is 3 residues too short to cover the CDR3 end, so that end is filled in from the germline J gene. The chain is built from TRBV7-8 and TRBJ1-5; possibly TRBD1 for D (5 bases). Germline CDR1 is SGHVS and CDR2 is FQNEAQ. The CDR3 loop spans 16 amino acids. The V gene lost 1 base and the J gene lost 0 bases, with 10 bases spanning the gap. CDR3 DNA, as far as it was read: TGTGCCAGCAGCTTAGTTCGGACAAATAGCAATCAGCCC. Translating it yields CASSLVRTNSNQP. The CDR3, in full, reads CASSLVRTNSNQPQHF.

A word on this clone: The read is 3 residues too short to cover the CDR3 end, so that end is filled in from the germline J gene. The chain links TRBV10-2 to TRBJ1-5; D not resolved. Germline CDR1 is WSHSY and CDR2 is SAAADI. Trimming cost V 0 bases and J 3 bases, with 6 bases left between them. CDR3 size: 14 residues. CDR3 in amino acids: CASSESTVNQPQHF. Incomplete CDR3 DNA: TGCGCCAGCAGTGAGTCTACAGTCAATCAGCCC.

As regards this clone: One junction end does not reproduce the germline sequence, and a read error may be involved. The observed sequence ends 3 residues before the CDR3 terminus, with the missing tail filled in from the germline J gene. The chain recombines TRBV4-2 with TRBJ2-5; D gene unclear. CDR3 length: 15 amino acids. Germline loops: CDR1 LGHNA, CDR2 YNFKEQ. The DNA read from the CDR3 is TGTGCCAGCAGTCAAGAGACTGGATCCCAAGAGACC. This encodes CASSQETGSQET. The CDR3 reads in full as CASSQETGSQETQYF.

Remarks on this clone: The observed sequence ends 3 residues before the CDR3 terminus, with the missing tail filled in from the germline J gene. The V call is TRBV7-9, the J call TRBJ1-2; TRBD1 might be the D (5 bases). This CDR3 is 15 amino acids long. Germline CDR1 SEHNR, CDR2 FQNEAQ (reference sequence). Partial CDR3 DNA: TGTGCCAGCAGCCCCATGGGACTAGCGGCCTACGAG. This encodes CASSPMGLAAYE. The whole CDR3 is CASSPMGLAAYEYTF.

For this clone: The read terminates 3 residues ahead of where the CDR3 ends, so the germline J gene completes it. The chain couples TRBV5-1 to TRBJ2-3, with 11 bases identical to TRBD2. With 1 base clipped from V and 2 bases from J, the junction kept 6 bases outside the gene matches. This CDR3 has 17 residues. CDR1 is SGHRS and CDR2 is YFSETQ in the germline V gene. Incomplete CDR3 DNA: TGCGCCAGCAGCTTGTACGGGACTAGCGGTAACACAGATACG. Its protein is CASSLYGTSGNTDT. The CDR3, in full, reads CASSLYGTSGNTDTQYF.

Concerning this clone itself: The CDR3 end falls 3 residues outside the read, so it is completed with the germline J gene. This chain connects TRBV18 to TRBJ1-1; no clear D. The germline CDR1 and CDR2 sequences are KGHSH and LQKENI. The CDR3 length is 13 residues. V lost 3 bases, J lost 2 bases, and 7 bases lay in between. The CDR3 DNA, read in part, is TGTGCCAGCTCACCTAACTCCAACACTGAA. Translated: CASSPNSNTE. The entire CDR3 is CASSPNSNTEAFF.

With respect to this clone: The CDR3 extends 3 residues past the end of the read, so its final part is completed from the germline J gene. The chain employs TRBV20-1 and TRBJ2-3, with a weak D call TRBD2 (6 bases). This CDR3 has 11 amino acids. The V gene's germline CDR1 is DFQATT and CDR2 SNEGSKA (reference sequence). Here the CDR3 reads CSAMSGETQYF. The CDR3 DNA, read in part, is TGCAGTGCTATGTCGGGGGAGACG.

As for this clone: With the read ending 3 residues before the CDR3 end, the germline J gene is used to fill in that end. The rearrangement uses TRBV6-2 or TRBV6-3 and TRBJ1-5; D not certain. The CDR3 sequence is 15 residues long. V was shortened by 2 bases and J by 7 bases, with 15 bases between the two germline ends. Germline V CDR1 and CDR2: MNHEY, SVGEGT. The CDR3 loop reads CASSYGPGVGQPQHF. The sequenced CDR3 bases are TGTGCCAGCAGTTACGGGCCCGGGGTTGGACAGCCC.

To note about this clone: The read terminates 3 residues ahead of where the CDR3 ends, so the germline J gene completes it. This chain connects TRBV20-1 to TRBJ1-2; 7 bases are shared with TRBD1. The CDR3 has 14 amino acids. Germline CDR1 and CDR2: DFQATT and SNEGSKA (reference sequence). The part of the CDR3 DNA that was read is TGCAGTGCTAGAGATACGCGACAGGGCGACGGC. It translates to CSARDTRQGDG. The whole CDR3 protein is CSARDTRQGDGYTF.

As concerns this clone: The read terminates 3 residues before the CDR3 end, so the remaining end is supplied by the germline J gene. V and J are TRBV7-2 and TRBJ1-1; 8 bases fit TRBD1. The V and J ends lost 5 bases and 4 bases, in that order; junction bases with no gene match: 9. This CDR3 has 15 amino acids. Germline CDR1 is SGHTA and CDR2 is FQGNSA. CDR3 sequence: CASSGTGQGSTEAFF. The DNA read from the CDR3 is TGTGCCAGCAGCGGAACAGGACAGGGAAGCACTGAA. Using reference TRBV7-2 and TRBJ1-1 for the parts outside the CDR3, the full variable domain is GAGVSQSPSNKVTEKGKDVELRCDPISGHTALYWYRQSLGQGLEFLIYFQGNSAPDKSGLPSDRFSAERTGGSVSTLTIQRTQQEDSAVYLCASSGTGQGSTEAFFGQGTRLTVV.

About this clone: Read data end 3 residues before the CDR3 end; the end is taken from the germline J gene. The chain has TRBV30 and TRBJ2-1; TRBD2 aligns across 7 bases. Germline CDR1 is GTSNPN and CDR2 is SVGIG (reference sequence). The ends lost 1 base at V and 6 bases at J; junction bases unmatched: 9. The CDR3 loop spans 15 amino acids. The CDR3 sequence: CAWSAGLAAANEQFF. CDR3 DNA (partial): TGTGCCTGGAGTGCTGGGCTAGCGGCCGCCAATGAG.

Incomplete CDR3 DNA: TGTGCCAGTAGTACACATAGCGGGAGGGCCAATGAG. Translation: CASSTHSGRANE. The complete CDR3 protein is CASSTHSGRANEQFF. This chain connects TRBV19 to TRBJ2-1; 11 bases line up with TRBD2. The CDR3 is cut off 3 residues early in the read; its end comes from the germline J gene. The junction had 5 bases not matched to a gene; V was cut back by 4 bases and J by 6 bases. The CDR3 totals 15 residues. Germline-derived CDR1 and CDR2 are LNHDA and SQIVND (reference sequence).

Comments on this clone: The observed sequence ends 3 residues before the CDR3 terminus, with the missing tail filled in from the germline J gene. The gene calls are TRBV7-8 and TRBJ2-1; possible D gene TRBD1, 6 bases. The CDR3 loop spans 13 amino acids. CDR1 and CDR2 from the germline V gene are SGHVS and FQNEAQ. The ends were cut back, 8 bases at V and 8 bases at J, with 16 bases in the middle. The CDR3 protein is CASHQNRADEQFF. The sequenced part of the CDR3 DNA is TGTGCCAGCCACCAAAACAGGGCGGATGAG. The full variable domain, its missing parts supplied by reference TRBV7-8 and TRBJ2-1, is GAGVSQSPRYKVAKRGQDVALRCDPISGHVSLFWYQQALGQGPEFLTYFQNEAQLDKSGLPSDRFFAERPEGSVSTLKIQRTQQEDSAVYLCASHQNRADEQFFGPGTRLTVL.

On this clone itself: The CDR3 end falls 3 residues outside the read, so it is completed with the germline J gene. This chain connects TRBV27 to TRBJ2-5, with 7 bases that match TRBD1. The CDR3 covers 14 residues. Germline V gene data show CDR1 as MNHEY and CDR2 as SMNVEV (reference sequence). V dropped 6 bases and J dropped 7; count of bases not matched to a gene: 11. CDR3 protein: CASRKFGQDGTQYF. The sequenced part of the CDR3 DNA is TGTGCCAGCAGAAAATTCGGACAGGACGGGACC.

A note on this clone: With the read ending 3 residues before the CDR3 end, the germline J gene is used to fill in that end. This chain connects TRBV30 to TRBJ1-1; D not certain. In germline, CDR1 is GTSNPN, CDR2 SVGIG (reference sequence). The CDR3 has 13 residues. V was cut by 1 base and J by 0 bases, with 6 bases left in between. CDR3 DNA, as far as it was read: TGTGCCTGGAGTGAGAGCATGAACACTGAA. Protein product: CAWSESMNTE. The CDR3 in full is CAWSESMNTEAFF.

Regarding this clone: The read ends 3 residues shy of where the CDR3 ends; the end is completed using the germline J gene. This sequence joins TRBV6-1 and TRBJ2-1; tentatively, D is TRBD2 (5 bases). The CDR3 length is 14 residues. CDR1 MNHNS and CDR2 SASEGT come from the germline V gene. Trimming stripped 3 bases from V and 7 bases from J, with 13 bases between. The CDR3 bases that were read are TGTGCCAGCAGTGAGGACTGGTCTTATAATGAG. Amino acids: CASSEDWSYNE. The entire CDR3 reads CASSEDWSYNEQFF.

Comments on this clone: The read terminates 3 residues before the CDR3 end, so the remaining end is supplied by the germline J gene. The genes are TRBV6-2 or TRBV6-3 and TRBJ2-1; 9 bases agree with TRBD2. V lost 6 bases, J lost 5 bases, and 11 bases stayed unmatched. The germline gives CDR1 MNHEY, CDR2 SVGEGT. The CDR3 sequence is 16 residues long. CDR3 loop: CASSLPGLAWDNEQFF. The sequenced CDR3 bases are TGTGCCAGCAGCCTCCCAGGACTAGCGTGGGACAATGAG.

A note on this clone: The CDR3 end falls 3 residues outside the read, so it is completed with the germline J gene. The chain is built from TRBV3-1 (or the pseudogene TRBV3-2) and TRBJ2-1; 8 bases are a match to TRBD1. From germline, CDR1 is LGHDT and CDR2 YNNKEL (reference sequence). This CDR3 region has 16 residues. The J segment lost 9 bases and the V segment lost 0 bases, leaving 10 bases of the junction unmatched. CDR3 residues: CASSQERETGDREQFF. The sequenced part of the CDR3 DNA is TGTGCCAGCAGCCAAGAAAGAGAGACAGGGGATCGTGAG.

Comment on this clone: The read ends 3 residues shy of where the CDR3 ends; the end is completed using the germline J gene. The chain joins TRBV7-8 to TRBJ1-2; possible D gene TRBD1, 6 bases. Trimming stripped 5 bases from V and 4 bases from J, with 17 bases between. Germline V gives CDR1 SGHVS, CDR2 FQNEAQ. The CDR3 contains 15 residues. CDR3 bases read: TGTGCCAGCAGCCGCGGGGGGGGCTCGGGCTATGGC. Translating it yields CASSRGGGSGYG. The whole CDR3 reads CASSRGGGSGYGYTF.

About this clone itself: The CDR3 end lies 3 residues beyond the end of the read and is filled in from the germline J gene. The chain has TRBV18 and TRBJ1-1, with unresolved D. The V gene's germline CDR1 is KGHSH and CDR2 LQKENI. The CDR3 length is 18 residues. The CDR3 spells CASSPPFLGSSSYNEAFF. The covered CDR3 bases are TGTGCCAGCTCACCACCGTTCTTGGGCTCGAGCTCCTACAATGAG.

Remarks on this clone: The read comes to an end 3 residues before the CDR3 does, leaving the germline J gene to fill in the end. The gene calls are TRBV2 and TRBJ1-6; no clear D gene. The CDR3 covers 14 residues. In germline, CDR1 is SNHLY, CDR2 FYNNEI. V gave up 6 bases and J gave up 2 bases, with 8 bases separating them. Partial CDR3 DNA: TGTGCCAGCAGAAGGGTAGCCTATAATTCACCC. Its translation: CASRRVAYNSP. The complete CDR3 sequence is CASRRVAYNSPLHF.

The CDR3 loop reads CSVRAGGLHDIQYF. Incomplete CDR3 DNA: TGCAGCGTTCGGGCGGGGGGACTCCACGACATT. The rearrangement uses TRBV29-1 and TRBJ2-4; 8 nucleotides match TRBD2. The CDR3 end falls 3 residues outside the read, so it is completed with the germline J gene. With 5 bases clipped from V and 8 bases from J, the junction kept 11 bases outside the gene matches. The CDR3 has 14 amino acids. Germline CDR1 is SQVTM and CDR2 is ANQGSEA.

CDR3 region: CASSSGQLSEAFF. The DNA read from the CDR3 is TGTGCCAGCAGCTCGGGACAGTTGAGTGAG. The chain recombines TRBV7-3 with TRBJ1-1; 7 nucleotides match TRBD1. The CDR3 end lies 3 residues beyond the end of the read and is filled in from the germline J gene. The CDR3 has 13 residues. In germline, CDR1 is SGHTA, CDR2 FQGTGA.